Shown below are 15 T cell receptor beta chains from a single sample sequenced in a study of blood T cell repertoires in COVID-19. Repertoires were generated with immunoSEQ multiplex PCR, while TCRdb's copy carries only in-frame clones and drops some. The sample has roughly 180,000 clones; around four fifths are singletons. Sequencing used PBMCs or T cells enriched from blood (not recorded which). These receptors were obtained from a woman in her fifties or sixties who had recovered from COVID-19.

The chain has TRBV13 and TRBJ1-3; D remains unclear. The CDR3 is 14 residues long. Germline lookup yields CDR1 PRHDT and CDR2 FYEKMQ (reference sequence). V lost 4 bases and J lost 2, with 9 bases in between. CDR3 amino acids: CASSSQFPGNTIYF. The CDR3 nucleotides read TGTGCCAGCAGCTCTCAGTTCCCTGGAAACACCATATATTTT.

The chain links TRBV7-9 to TRBJ2-3, with 10 bases aligning to TRBD2. The CDR3 is made up of 16 amino acids. V trimming: 6 bases; J trimming: 4 bases; junction bases outside the gene matches: 10. In germline, CDR1 is SEHNR, CDR2 FQNEAQ (reference sequence). The CDR3 here is CASRLIAGGRSDTQYF. DNA for the CDR3: TGTGCCAGCAGATTGATAGCGGGGGGTAGGTCAGATACGCAGTATTTT. Together with reference TRBV7-9 and TRBJ2-3, the CDR3 gives the full variable domain: DTGVSQNPRHKITKRGQNVTFRCDPISEHNRLYWYRQTLGQGPEFLTYFQNEAQLEKSRLLSDRFSAERPKGSFSTLEIQRTEQGDSAMYLCASRLIAGGRSDTQYFGPGTRLTVL.

The count of this clone is one. The genes are TRBV18 and TRBJ2-7, with 9 bases matching TRBD2. CDR3 length equals 14 residues. Germline CDR1 is KGHSH and CDR2 is LQKENI. V was pared by 3 bases and J by 0 bases, with 0 bases of the junction left unmatched. The CDR3 DNA follows: TGTGCCAGCTCACCTAGCGGGAGCTCCTACGAGCAGTACGTC. It translates to CASSPSGSSYEQYV.

The chain joins TRBV5-1 to TRBJ1-1, with D perhaps matching TRBD1 (6 bases). Germline V gene sequence: CDR1 SGHRS, CDR2 YFSETQ. The CDR3 covers 14 residues. Trimming pared 5 bases from V and 3 bases from J, leaving 14 bases between. The CDR3 region is CASRTNNRDTEAFF. The CDR3 DNA reads TGCGCCAGCAGAACGAACAACAGGGACACTGAAGCTTTCTTT.

The chain employs TRBV12-3 or TRBV12-4 and TRBJ1-2; tentative D call: TRBD1 (6 bases). V was clipped by 5 bases and J by 9 bases, with 13 bases between them. The CDR3 extends over 12 amino acids. CDR3 nucleotide sequence: TGTGCCAGCAGTCCTCCGGACAGCCGCTACACCTTC. Translation: CASSPPDSRYTF.

This sequence joins TRBV7-8 and TRBJ1-2, with D perhaps TRBD1 (5 bases). There are 14 residues in the CDR3. Looked up from germline, CDR1 is SGHVS and CDR2 is FQNEAQ. The V and J ends lost 4 bases and 1 base respectively, with 10 bases between them. CDR3 sequence: CASSSYGGNYGYTF. The DNA for the CDR3 is TGTGCCAGCAGCTCGTACGGGGGTAACTATGGCTACACCTTC.

The rearrangement uses TRBV6-2 or TRBV6-3 and TRBJ1-5; D not resolved. Germline lookup yields CDR1 MNHEY and CDR2 SVGEGT. The V end lost 6 bases, the J end lost 7 bases, and 22 bases lay between the germline ends. The CDR3 extends over 16 amino acids. DNA for the CDR3: TGTGCCAGCAGCTATCCCTGGGCCGGGAGGGCCCAGCCCCAGCATTTT. Encoded protein: CASSYPWAGRAQPQHF.

The J gene is TRBJ1-2, the V gene TRBV4-3, with a weak D call TRBD1 (5 bases). CDR3 length: 14 amino acids. V was shortened by 1 base and J by 8 bases, with 14 bases between the two germline ends. Germline CDR1 is LGHNA and CDR2 is YSLEER. The CDR3: CASSQGYRSMGYTF. CDR3 nucleotide sequence: TGCGCCAGCAGCCAAGGATACAGGTCTATGGGCTACACCTTC.

J is TRBJ1-2 and V is TRBV6-5, with no clear D. Germline CDR1 is MNHEY and CDR2 is SVGAGI. The CDR3 loop spans 14 amino acids. V lost 6 bases and J 6 bases, leaving 17 bases between the germline ends. CDR3: CASRAAGPQHGYTF. In DNA form, the CDR3 reads TGTGCCAGCAGAGCGGCCGGACCCCAACATGGCTACACCTTC.

The chain couples TRBV11-2 to TRBJ2-3; the match to TRBD2 covers 7 bases. V dropped 1 base and J dropped 3; count of bases not matched to a gene: 13. The CDR3 is 18 residues long. The germline V gene has CDR1 SGHAT and CDR2 FQNNGV. The CDR3 coding sequence is TGTGCCAGCAGCTTAGGGACGTGGGAGGGCCTCGAAACAGATACGCAGTATTTT. It codes for CASSLGTWEGLETDTQYF.

The rearrangement joins TRBV28 to TRBJ1-3, with D hard to call. This CDR3 is built from 16 residues. V gave up 5 bases and J gave up 8 bases, with 22 bases separating them. CDR1 is MDHEN, CDR2 SYDVKM, per germline. CDR3 amino acids: CASSPYSLAPHYTIYF. In DNA form, the CDR3 reads TGTGCCAGCAGTCCTTACTCATTAGCCCCTCACTACACCATATATTTT.

Here the CDR3 DNA reads TGTGCCAGCAGCCCGCCGGGTCTGGCGGGGACTGAAGCTTTCTTT. Residues: CASSPPGLAGTEAFF. The gene calls are TRBV5-6 and TRBJ1-1; D gene unclear. Germline CDR1 is SGHDT and CDR2 is YYEEEE. With 4 bases removed from V and 5 bases from J, the gap between germline ends came to 18 bases. The CDR3 spans 15 residues.

This clone was recorded only once. CDR3 protein: CASSPGTGGAQYF. The CDR3 DNA sequence: TGTGCCAGCAGCCCAGGGACAGGGGGGGCCCAGTACTTC. The V call is TRBV5-6, the J call TRBJ2-5; 11 bases are shared with TRBD1. Trimming at V came to 4 bases and at J to 9 bases, leaving 5 bases not matched to a gene. The V gene's germline CDR1 is SGHDT and CDR2 YYEEEE. The CDR3 has 13 amino acids.

The J gene is TRBJ1-4, the V gene TRBV6-5; 8 bases align to TRBD1. After removal of 2 bases from V and 4 bases from J, the junction contained 3 bases not matched to a gene. CDR1 is MNHEY, CDR2 SVGAGI, per germline. This CDR3 region has 15 residues. CDR3 loop: CASSYQGALNEKLFF. The CDR3 DNA reads TGTGCCAGCAGTTACCAGGGGGCGCTTAATGAAAAACTGTTTTTT.

The chain links TRBV10-1 to TRBJ1-1, with TRBD1 matching over 11 bases. After removal of 6 bases from V and 2 bases from J, the junction contained 11 bases not matched to a gene. Germline lookup yields CDR1 WNHNN and CDR2 SYGVQD (reference sequence). The CDR3 is made up of 17 amino acids. As DNA, the CDR3 is TGCGCCAGCAGATTCCGGGACAGGGGGGACGAAAACACTGAAGCTTTCTTT. It encodes CASRFRDRGDENTEAFF.